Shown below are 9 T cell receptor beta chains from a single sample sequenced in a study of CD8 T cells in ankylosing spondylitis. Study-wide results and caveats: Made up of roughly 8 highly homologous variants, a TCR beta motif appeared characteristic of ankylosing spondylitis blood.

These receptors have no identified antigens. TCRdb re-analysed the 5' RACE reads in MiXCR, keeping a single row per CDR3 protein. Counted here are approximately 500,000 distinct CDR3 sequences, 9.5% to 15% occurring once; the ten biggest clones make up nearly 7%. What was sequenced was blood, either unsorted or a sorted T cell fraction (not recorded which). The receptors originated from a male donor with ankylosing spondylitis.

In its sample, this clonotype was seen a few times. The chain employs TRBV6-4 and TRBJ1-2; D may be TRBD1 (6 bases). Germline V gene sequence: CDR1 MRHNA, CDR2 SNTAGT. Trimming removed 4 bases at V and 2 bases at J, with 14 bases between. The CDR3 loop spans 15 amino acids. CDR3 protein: CASSAIFGQNYGYTF. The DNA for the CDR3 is TGTGCCAGCAGTGCAATTTTCGGACAGAACTATGGCTACACCTTC.

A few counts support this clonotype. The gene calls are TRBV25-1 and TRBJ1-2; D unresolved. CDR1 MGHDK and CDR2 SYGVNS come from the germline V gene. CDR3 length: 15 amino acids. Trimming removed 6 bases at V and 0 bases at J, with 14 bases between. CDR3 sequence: CASRDADVANYGYTF. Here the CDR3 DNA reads TGTGCCAGCAGGGATGCGGACGTAGCTAACTATGGCTACACCTTC.

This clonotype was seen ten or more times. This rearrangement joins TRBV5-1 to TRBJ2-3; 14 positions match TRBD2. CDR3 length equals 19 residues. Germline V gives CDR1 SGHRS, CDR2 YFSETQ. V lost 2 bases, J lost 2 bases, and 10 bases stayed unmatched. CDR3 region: CASSLGLAGGLRFTDTQYF. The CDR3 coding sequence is TGCGCCAGCAGCTTAGGACTAGCGGGAGGTCTACGGTTCACAGATACGCAGTATTTT.

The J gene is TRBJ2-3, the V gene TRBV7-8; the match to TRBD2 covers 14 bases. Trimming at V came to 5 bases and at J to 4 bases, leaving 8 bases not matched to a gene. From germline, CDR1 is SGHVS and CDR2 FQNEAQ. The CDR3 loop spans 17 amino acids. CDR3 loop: CASSPRLAGGPADTQYF. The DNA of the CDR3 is TGTGCCAGCAGCCCGCGACTAGCGGGAGGGCCAGCAGATACGCAGTATTTT.

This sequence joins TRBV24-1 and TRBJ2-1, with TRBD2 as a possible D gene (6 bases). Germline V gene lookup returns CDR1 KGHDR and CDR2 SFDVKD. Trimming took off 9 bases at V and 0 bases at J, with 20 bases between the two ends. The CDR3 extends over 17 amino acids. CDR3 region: CATQPRRGPSSYNEQFF. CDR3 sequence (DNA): TGTGCCACCCAACCTAGGAGGGGCCCTAGCTCCTACAATGAGCAGTTCTTC.

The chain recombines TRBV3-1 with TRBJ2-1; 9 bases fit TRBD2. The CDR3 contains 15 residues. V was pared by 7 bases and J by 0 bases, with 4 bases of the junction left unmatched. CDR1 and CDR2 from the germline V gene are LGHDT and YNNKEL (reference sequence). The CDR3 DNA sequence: TGTGCCAGCAACATAGCGGGAGTCTCCTACAATGAGCAGTTCTTC. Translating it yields CASNIAGVSYNEQFF.

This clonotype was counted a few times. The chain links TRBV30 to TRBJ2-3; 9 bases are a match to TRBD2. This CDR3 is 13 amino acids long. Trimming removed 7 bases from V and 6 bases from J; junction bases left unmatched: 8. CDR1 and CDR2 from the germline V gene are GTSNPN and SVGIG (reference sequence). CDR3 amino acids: CALAAGGGDTQYF. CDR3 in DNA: TGTGCCTTGGCGGCGGGAGGGGGGGATACGCAGTATTTT.

The CDR3 here is CASSVTGTTANQPQHF. The CDR3 nucleotides are TGTGCCAGCAGTGTTACCGGGACCACCGCGAATCAGCCCCAGCATTTT. The chain couples TRBV7-2 to TRBJ1-5, with a possible D match to TRBD1 (5 bases). CDR3 length: 16 residues. The germline V gene has CDR1 SGHTA and CDR2 FQGNSA. Deletions cut 6 bases from V and 4 bases from J, with 19 bases between. Using reference TRBV7-2 and TRBJ1-5 for the parts outside the CDR3, the full variable domain is GAGVSQSPSNKVTEKGKDVELRCDPISGHTALYWYRQSLGQGLEFLIYFQGNSAPDKSGLPSDRFSAERTGGSVSTLTIQRTQQEDSAVYLCASSVTGTTANQPQHFGDGTRLSIL.

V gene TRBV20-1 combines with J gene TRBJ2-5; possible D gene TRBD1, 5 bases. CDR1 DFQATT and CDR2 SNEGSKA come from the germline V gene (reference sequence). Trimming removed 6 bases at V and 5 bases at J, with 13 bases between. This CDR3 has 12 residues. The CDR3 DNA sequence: TGCAGTGCGCCTGGGGCCTGGGAGACCCAGTACTTC. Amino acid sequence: CSAPGAWETQYF.